This T cell receptor (beta chain) stems from a study of shared clonotypes between healthy human individuals. For the study at large: Sampling drew on donors who were a couple of women and a few men aged 18 to 49. Plates per donor: three CD4 naive, three CD4 memory, two CD8 naive, one CD8 memory.

Method: immunoSEQ multiplex PCR; TCRdb's copy keeps in-frame clones and lacks some. The data contain 600,000 to 750,000 clones, about two thirds of them seen just once; the ten biggest clones take up roughly 1.8%. On this clone itself: This could be a read error, since a much larger clone is one nucleotide away.

The CDR3 consists of 13 residues. The ends were cut back, 2 bases at V and 1 base at J, with 6 bases in the middle. Germline CDR1 reads SGHNT; CDR2 reads YYREEE (reference sequence). The chain links TRBV5-4 to TRBJ1-1; D is possibly TRBD1 (5 bases). The sequenced material came from memory CD4+ T cells sorted from blood. Subset specified: CD45RA-negative fraction. The sequence was collected from a woman under 40 in good health. The DNA of the CDR3 is TGTGCCAGCAGCTTCGGGGGGAACACTGAAGCTTTCTTT. Its translation is CASSFGGNTEAFF.